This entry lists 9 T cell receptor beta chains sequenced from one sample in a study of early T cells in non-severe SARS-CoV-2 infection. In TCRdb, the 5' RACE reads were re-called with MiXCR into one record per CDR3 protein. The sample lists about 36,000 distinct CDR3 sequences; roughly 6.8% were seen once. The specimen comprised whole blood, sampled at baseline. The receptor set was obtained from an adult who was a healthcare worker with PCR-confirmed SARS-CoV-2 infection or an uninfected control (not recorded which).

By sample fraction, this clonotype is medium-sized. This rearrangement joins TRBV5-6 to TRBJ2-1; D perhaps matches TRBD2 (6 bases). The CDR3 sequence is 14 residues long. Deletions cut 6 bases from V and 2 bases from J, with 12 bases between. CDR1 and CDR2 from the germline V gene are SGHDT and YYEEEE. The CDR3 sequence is CASTRDSTYNEQFF. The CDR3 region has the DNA TGTGCCAGCACCCGGGACTCGACCTACAATGAGCAGTTCTTC.

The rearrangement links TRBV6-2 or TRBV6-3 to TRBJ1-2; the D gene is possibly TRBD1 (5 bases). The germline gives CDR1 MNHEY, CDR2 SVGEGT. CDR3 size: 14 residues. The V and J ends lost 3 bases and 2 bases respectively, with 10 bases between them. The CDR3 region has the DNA TGTGCCAGCAGTTATGGCGGGGACAACTATGGCTACACCTTC. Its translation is CASSYGGDNYGYTF.

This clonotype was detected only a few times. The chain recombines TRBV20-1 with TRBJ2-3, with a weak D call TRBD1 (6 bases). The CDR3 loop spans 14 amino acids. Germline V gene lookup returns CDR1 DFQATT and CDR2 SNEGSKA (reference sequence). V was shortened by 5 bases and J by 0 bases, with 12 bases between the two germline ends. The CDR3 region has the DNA TGCAGTGCTTCACGCCAGGGGAGCACAGATACGCAGTATTTT. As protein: CSASRQGSTDTQYF.

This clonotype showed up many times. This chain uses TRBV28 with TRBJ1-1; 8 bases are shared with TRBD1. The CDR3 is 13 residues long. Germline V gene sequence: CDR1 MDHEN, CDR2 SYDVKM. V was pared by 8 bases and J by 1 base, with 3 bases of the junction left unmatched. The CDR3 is CASLQGGNTEAFF. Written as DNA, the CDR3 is TGTGCCAGCCTACAGGGGGGGAACACTGAAGCTTTCTTT. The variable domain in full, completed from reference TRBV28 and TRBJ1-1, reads DVKVTQSSRYLVKRTGEKVFLECVQDMDHENMFWYRQDPGLGLRLIYFSYDVKMKEKGDIPEGYSVSREKKERFSLILESASTNQTSMYLCASLQGGNTEAFFGQGTRLTVV.

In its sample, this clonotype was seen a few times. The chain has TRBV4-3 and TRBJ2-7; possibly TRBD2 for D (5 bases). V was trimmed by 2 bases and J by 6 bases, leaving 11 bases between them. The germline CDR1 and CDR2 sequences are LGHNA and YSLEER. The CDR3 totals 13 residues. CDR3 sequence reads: CASSQRGRGEQYF. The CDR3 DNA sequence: TGCGCCAGCAGCCAAAGAGGGCGTGGCGAGCAGTACTTC.

This chain's CDR3 is CASSATSDTQYF. As DNA, the CDR3 is TGTGCCAGCAGTGCCACATCAGATACGCAGTATTTT. The rearrangement joins TRBV2 to TRBJ2-3; D call uncertain. Germline CDR1 and CDR2: SNHLY and FYNNEI. Trimming left V 4 bases short and J 4 bases short, with 6 bases between. The CDR3 length is 12 residues.

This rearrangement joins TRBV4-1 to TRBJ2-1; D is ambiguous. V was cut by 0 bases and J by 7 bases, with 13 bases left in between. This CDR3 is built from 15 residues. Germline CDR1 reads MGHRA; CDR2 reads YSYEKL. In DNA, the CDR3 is TGCGCCAGCAGCCAAGATCCGGCAGTGGGGAATGAGCAGTTCTTC. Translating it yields CASSQDPAVGNEQFF.

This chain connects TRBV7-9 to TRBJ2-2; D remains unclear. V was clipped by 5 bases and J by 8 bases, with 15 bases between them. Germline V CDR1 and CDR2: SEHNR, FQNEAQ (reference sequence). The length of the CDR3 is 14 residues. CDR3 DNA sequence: TGTGCCAGCAGCCTCTCACCTACGAGGGGGGAGCTGTTTTTT. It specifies CASSLSPTRGELFF.

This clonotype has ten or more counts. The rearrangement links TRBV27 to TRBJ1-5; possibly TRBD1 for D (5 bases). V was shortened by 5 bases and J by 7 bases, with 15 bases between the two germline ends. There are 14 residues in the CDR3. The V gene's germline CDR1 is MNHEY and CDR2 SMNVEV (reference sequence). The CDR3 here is CASSTLQGYQPQHF. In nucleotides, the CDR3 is TGTGCCAGCAGTACACTGCAGGGATACCAGCCCCAGCATTTT.